This T cell receptor (beta chain) was observed in a study of CD8 T cells in ankylosing spondylitis. The V and J ends lost 6 bases and 8 bases respectively, with 17 bases between them. The CDR3 sequence is 13 residues long. CDR1 is DFQATT, CDR2 SNEGSKA, per germline (reference sequence). TCRdb re-derived calls from the 5' RACE reads in MiXCR, one entry per CDR3 protein. The data hold roughly 180,000 distinct CDR3 sequences, with 9.5% to 10% observed a single time. The sequence was collected from a female donor with ankylosing spondylitis or in good health (not recorded which). The chain uses TRBV20-1 and TRBJ2-1; D may be TRBD2 (6 bases). Material for sequencing was blood, either unsorted or a sorted T cell fraction (not recorded which). CDR3 nucleotide sequence: TGCAGTGCCCGACGGCGGGATCGGTATGAGCAGTTCTTC. Translated, it gives CSARRRDRYEQFF.